This T cell receptor (beta chain) originates from a study of CD8 T cells in ankylosing spondylitis. CDR3 length: 13 residues. The V gene lost 8 bases and the J gene lost 1 base, with 12 bases spanning the gap. From germline, CDR1 is SQVTM and CDR2 ANQGSEA. TCRdb used MiXCR to reprocess the 5' RACE reads, holding one entry per CDR3 protein. In the table there are around 250,000 distinct CDR3 sequences, roughly a third of which are singletons. Ten or more counts support this clonotype. The sequence was obtained from a male donor with ankylosing spondylitis or in good health (not recorded which). The chain has TRBV29-1 and TRBJ1-3; no clear D gene. Sequenced input: blood, either unsorted or a sorted T cell fraction (not recorded which). The CDR3 reads CSPLRWSGNTIYF. The CDR3 DNA is TGCAGCCCATTACGGTGGTCTGGAAACACCATATATTTT.